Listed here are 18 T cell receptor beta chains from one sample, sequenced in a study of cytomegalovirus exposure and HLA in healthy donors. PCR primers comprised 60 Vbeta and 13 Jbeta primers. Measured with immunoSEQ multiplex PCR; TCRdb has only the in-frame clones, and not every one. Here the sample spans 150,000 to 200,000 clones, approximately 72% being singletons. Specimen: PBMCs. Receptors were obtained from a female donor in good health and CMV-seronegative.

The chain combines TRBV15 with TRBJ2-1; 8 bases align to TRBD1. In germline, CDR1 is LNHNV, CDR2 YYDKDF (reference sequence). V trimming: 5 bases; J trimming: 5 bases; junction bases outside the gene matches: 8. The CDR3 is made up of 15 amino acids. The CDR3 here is CATSWRTGSDNEQFF. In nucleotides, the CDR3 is TGTGCCACCAGCTGGAGGACAGGGTCGGACAATGAGCAGTTCTTC.

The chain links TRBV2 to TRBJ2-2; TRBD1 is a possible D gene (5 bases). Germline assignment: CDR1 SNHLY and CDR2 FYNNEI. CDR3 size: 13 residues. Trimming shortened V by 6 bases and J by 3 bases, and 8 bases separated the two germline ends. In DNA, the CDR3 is TGTGCCAGCAGAGACAGCTACACCGGGGAGCTGTTTTTT. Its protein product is CASRDSYTGELFF. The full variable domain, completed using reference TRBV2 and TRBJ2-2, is EPEVTQTPSHQVTQMGQEVILRCVPISNHLYFYWYRQILGQKVEFLVSFYNNEISEKSEIFDDQFSVERPDGSNFTLKIRSTKLEDSAMYFCASRDSYTGELFFGEGSRLTVL.

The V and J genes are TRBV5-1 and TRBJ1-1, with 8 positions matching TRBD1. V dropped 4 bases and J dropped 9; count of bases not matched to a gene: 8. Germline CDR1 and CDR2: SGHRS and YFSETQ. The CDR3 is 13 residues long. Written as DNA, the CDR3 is TGCGCCAGCAGCCCTTACGGACAGGGTAAAGCTTTCTTT. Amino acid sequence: CASSPYGQGKAFF.

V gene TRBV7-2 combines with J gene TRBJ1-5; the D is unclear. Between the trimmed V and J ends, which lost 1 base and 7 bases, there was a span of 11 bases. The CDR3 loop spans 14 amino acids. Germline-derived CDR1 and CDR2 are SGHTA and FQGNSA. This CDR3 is CASSLVRAEQPQHF. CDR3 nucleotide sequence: TGTGCCAGCAGCTTAGTGAGGGCGGAACAGCCCCAGCATTTT.

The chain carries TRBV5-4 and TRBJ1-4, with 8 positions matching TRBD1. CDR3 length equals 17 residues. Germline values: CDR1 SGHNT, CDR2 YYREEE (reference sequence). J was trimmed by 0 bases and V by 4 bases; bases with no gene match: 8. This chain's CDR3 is CASSLGQGVATNEKLFF. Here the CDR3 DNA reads TGTGCCAGCAGCCTAGGACAGGGCGTCGCAACTAATGAAAAACTGTTTTTT.

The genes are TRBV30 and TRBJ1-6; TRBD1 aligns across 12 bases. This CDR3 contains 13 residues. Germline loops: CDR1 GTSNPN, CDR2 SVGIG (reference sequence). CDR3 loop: CAGRDRGLSPLHF. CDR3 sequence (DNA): TGTGCTGGAAGGGACAGGGGGCTTTCACCCCTCCACTTT.

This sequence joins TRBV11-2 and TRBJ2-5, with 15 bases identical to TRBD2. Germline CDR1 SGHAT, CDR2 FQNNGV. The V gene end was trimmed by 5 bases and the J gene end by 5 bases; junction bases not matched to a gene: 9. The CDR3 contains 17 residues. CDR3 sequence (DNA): TGTGCCAGCAGCCTGAACACCGGGACTAGCGGGGGGGAGACCCAGTACTTC. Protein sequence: CASSLNTGTSGGETQYF. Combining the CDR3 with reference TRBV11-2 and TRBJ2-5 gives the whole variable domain EAGVAQSPRYKIIEKRQSVAFWCNPISGHATLYWYQQILGQGPKLLIQFQNNGVVDDSQLPKDRFSAERLKGVDSTLKIQPAKLEDSAVYLCASSLNTGTSGGETQYFGPGTRLLVL.

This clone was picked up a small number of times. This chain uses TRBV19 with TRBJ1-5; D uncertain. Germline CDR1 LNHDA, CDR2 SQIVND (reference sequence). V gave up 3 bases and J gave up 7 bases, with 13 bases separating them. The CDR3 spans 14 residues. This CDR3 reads CASSISPHRQPQHF. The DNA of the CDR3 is TGTGCCAGTAGTATTAGTCCCCACCGGCAGCCCCAGCATTTT.

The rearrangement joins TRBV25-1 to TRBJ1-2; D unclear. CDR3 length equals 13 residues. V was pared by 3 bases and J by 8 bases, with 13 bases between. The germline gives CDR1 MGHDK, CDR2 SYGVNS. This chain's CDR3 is CASSDVVRSGYTF. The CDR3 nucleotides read TGTGCCAGCAGTGATGTGGTGCGGAGCGGCTACACCTTC.

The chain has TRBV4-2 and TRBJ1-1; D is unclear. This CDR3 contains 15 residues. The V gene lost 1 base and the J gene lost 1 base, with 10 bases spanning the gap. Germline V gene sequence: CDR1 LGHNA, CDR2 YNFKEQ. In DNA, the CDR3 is TGTGCCAGCAGCCAAGGAGAAGCAACGAACACTGAAGCTTTCTTT. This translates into CASSQGEATNTEAFF.

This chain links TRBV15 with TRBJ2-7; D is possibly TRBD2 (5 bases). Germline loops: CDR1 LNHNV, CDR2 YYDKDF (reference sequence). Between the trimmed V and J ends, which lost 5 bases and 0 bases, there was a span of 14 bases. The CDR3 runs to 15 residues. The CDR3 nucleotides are TGTGCCACCAGCGAGAGGGCCATAAGCTCCTACGAGCAGTACTTC. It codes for CATSERAISSYEQYF.

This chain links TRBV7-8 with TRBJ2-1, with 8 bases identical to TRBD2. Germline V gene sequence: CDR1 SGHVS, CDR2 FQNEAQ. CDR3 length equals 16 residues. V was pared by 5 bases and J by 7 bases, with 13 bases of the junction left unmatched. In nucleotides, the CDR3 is TGTGCCAGCAGCCCAGTTGCGGGAGGAGGAATGAATGAGCAGTTCTTC. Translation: CASSPVAGGGMNEQFF.

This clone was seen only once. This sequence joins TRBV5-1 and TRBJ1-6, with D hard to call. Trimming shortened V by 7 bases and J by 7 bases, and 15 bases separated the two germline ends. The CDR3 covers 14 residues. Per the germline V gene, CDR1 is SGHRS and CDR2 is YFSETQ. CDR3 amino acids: CASGTGESNSPLHF. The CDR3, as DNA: TGCGCCAGCGGAACCGGGGAGTCGAATTCACCCCTCCACTTT.

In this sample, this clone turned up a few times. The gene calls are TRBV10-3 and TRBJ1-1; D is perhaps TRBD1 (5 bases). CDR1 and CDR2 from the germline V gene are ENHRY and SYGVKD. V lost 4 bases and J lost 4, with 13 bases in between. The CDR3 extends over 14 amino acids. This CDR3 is CAISVDSSVTEAFF. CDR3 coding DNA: TGTGCCATCAGTGTCGACAGTTCAGTCACTGAAGCTTTCTTT.

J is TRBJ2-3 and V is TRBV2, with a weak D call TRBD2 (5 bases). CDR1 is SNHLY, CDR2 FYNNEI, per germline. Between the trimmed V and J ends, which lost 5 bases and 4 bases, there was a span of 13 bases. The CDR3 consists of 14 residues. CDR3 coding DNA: TGTGCCAGCAGTCTGACCGACGGGGCAGATACGCAGTATTTT. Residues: CASSLTDGADTQYF.

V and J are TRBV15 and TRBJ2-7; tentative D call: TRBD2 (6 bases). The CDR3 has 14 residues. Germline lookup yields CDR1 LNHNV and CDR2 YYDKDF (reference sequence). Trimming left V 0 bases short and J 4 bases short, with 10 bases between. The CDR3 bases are TGTGCCACCAGCAGAGAGGTGGGGAGGTACGAGCAGTACTTC. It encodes CATSREVGRYEQYF.

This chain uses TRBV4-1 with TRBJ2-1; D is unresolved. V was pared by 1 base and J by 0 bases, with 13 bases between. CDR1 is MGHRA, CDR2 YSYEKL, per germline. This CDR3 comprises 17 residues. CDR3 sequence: CASSQGALLSSYNEQFF. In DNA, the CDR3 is TGCGCCAGCAGCCAAGGCGCGCTATTAAGCTCCTACAATGAGCAGTTCTTC.

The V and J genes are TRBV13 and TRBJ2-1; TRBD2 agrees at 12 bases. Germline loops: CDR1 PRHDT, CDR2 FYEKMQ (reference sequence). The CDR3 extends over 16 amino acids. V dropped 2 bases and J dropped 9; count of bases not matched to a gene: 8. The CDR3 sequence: CASSLRLAGDRGEQFF. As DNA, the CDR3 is TGTGCCAGCAGCTTACGACTAGCGGGGGACCGGGGTGAGCAGTTCTTC.